These 21 T cell receptor beta chains share one sample of origin, sequenced in a study of T cell repertoires in cytomegalovirus infection. TCRdb fed the reads into MiXCR, producing one record per CDR3 protein. In the table there are 700,000 to 950,000 distinct CDR3 sequences, 30% to 35% of which are singletons. Which antigens these TCRs recognize remains unknown. Sequenced material: cultured CD8+ T cells from PBMCs, taken from culture after CMV antigen stimulation. These TCRs come from a human donor in good health (CMV status not recorded). Some clones in this sample may be carry-over from other donors' samples.

This clonotype was seen a few times. The V and J genes are TRBV10-3 and TRBJ2-1, with a weak D call TRBD2 (6 bases). V was trimmed by 6 bases and J by 5 bases, leaving 20 bases between them. The CDR3 extends over 16 amino acids. Looked up from germline, CDR1 is ENHRY and CDR2 is SYGVKD. Here the CDR3 DNA reads TGTGCCATCAGGACCACCGTAGGGCTAGCGAACAATGAGCAGTTCTTC. Its protein is CAIRTTVGLANNEQFF.

This clonotype was detected ten times or more. The chain uses TRBV7-6 and TRBJ1-6; D may be TRBD1 (6 bases). V dropped 2 bases and J dropped 10 bases, with 12 bases sitting between them. This CDR3 spans 14 amino acids. Germline V gene data show CDR1 as SGHVS and CDR2 as FNYEAQ. CDR3 region: CASSLSGEGSPLHF. The DNA for the CDR3 is TGTGCCAGCAGCTTATCAGGGGAAGGATCACCCCTCCACTTT.

The chain joins TRBV20-1 to TRBJ2-3, with D possibly being TRBD1 (6 bases). V lost 1 base, J lost 0 bases, and 14 bases lay in between. Germline CDR1 is DFQATT and CDR2 is SNEGSKA (reference sequence). The CDR3 sequence is 16 residues long. CDR3 nucleotide sequence: TGCAGTGCTAGAGCCAAGGACAGCCCTAGCACAGATACGCAGTATTTT. This gives the protein CSARAKDSPSTDTQYF.

In this sample, this clonotype turned up a few times. V usage is TRBV4-1 and J usage is TRBJ1-5, with 7 bases identical to TRBD1. There are 15 residues in the CDR3. V was clipped by 0 bases and J by 12 bases; unmatched bases: 11. Looked up from germline, CDR1 is MGHRA and CDR2 is YSYEKL. This CDR3 is CASSQDWTGGRVQHF. In DNA form, the CDR3 reads TGCGCCAGCAGCCAAGATTGGACAGGTGGAAGGGTCCAGCATTTT.

This clonotype was recorded a few times. The chain combines TRBV7-9 with TRBJ1-2; D ambiguous. Trimming took off 5 bases at V and 3 bases at J, with 22 bases between the two ends. Germline V gene sequence: CDR1 SEHNR, CDR2 FQNEAQ (reference sequence). The CDR3 loop spans 17 amino acids. The CDR3 DNA is TGTGCCAGCAGCCAGATGGGTTTCCACCCGATGCACTATGGCTACACCTTC. Its protein product is CASSQMGFHPMHYGYTF. Full variable domain (outside the CDR3, taken from reference TRBV7-9 and TRBJ1-2): DTGVSQNPRHKITKRGQNVTFRCDPISEHNRLYWYRQTLGQGPEFLTYFQNEAQLEKSRLLSDRFSAERPKGSFSTLEIQRTEQGDSAMYLCASSQMGFHPMHYGYTFGSGTRLTVV.

This clonotype was detected many times. V usage is TRBV7-8 and J usage is TRBJ1-4; 8 bases are shared with TRBD1. With V trimmed by 1 base and J by 8 bases, 6 bases remained unmatched. The CDR3 runs 15 residues. Per germline, CDR1 SGHVS and CDR2 FQNEAQ. The CDR3 loop is CASSLGQGATEKLFF. DNA of the CDR3: TGTGCCAGCAGCTTAGGTCAGGGGGCGACGGAAAAACTGTTTTTT.

The gene calls are TRBV6-1 and TRBJ2-2; D tentatively reads TRBD1 or TRBD2 (6 bases each). CDR1 and CDR2 from the germline V gene are MNHNS and SASEGT. V was pared by 6 bases and J by 4 bases, with 9 bases between. The CDR3 spans 13 residues. The CDR3 is CASSGGLTGELFF. The CDR3 DNA is TGTGCCAGCAGCGGGGGCCTCACCGGGGAGCTGTTTTTT.

This clonotype was seen many times. Here the CDR3 reads CASSLAKAYTEETQYF. The CDR3 region has the DNA TGTGCCAGCAGCTTAGCGAAGGCCTATACAGAAGAGACCCAGTACTTC. V is TRBV7-6 and J is TRBJ2-5; D is unresolved. Germline CDR1 reads SGHVS; CDR2 reads FNYEAQ. The CDR3 consists of 16 residues. V was shortened by 0 bases and J by 3 bases, with 14 bases between the two germline ends.

The chain joins TRBV11-2 to TRBJ2-1; TRBD1 aligns across 7 bases. The CDR3 is 15 residues long. The V gene end was trimmed by 4 bases and the J gene end by 5 bases; junction bases not matched to a gene: 8. CDR1 and CDR2 (germline): SGHAT, FQNNGV. The CDR3 DNA reads TGTGCCAGCAGCTCCAGGGGGAATCCCAACAATGAGCAGTTCTTC. It translates to CASSSRGNPNNEQFF.

The V call is TRBV18, the J call TRBJ1-2; maybe TRBD1 (5 bases). Trimming left V 4 bases short and J 3 bases short, with 9 bases between. In germline, CDR1 is KGHSH, CDR2 LQKENI. The CDR3 spans 13 residues. Here the CDR3 reads CASSLPGHYGYTF. The CDR3, as DNA: TGTGCCAGCTCACTCCCGGGGCACTATGGCTACACCTTC.

This clonotype appeared a few times. The chain joins TRBV27 to TRBJ1-1; 9 nucleotides line up with TRBD1. The V gene end was trimmed by 3 bases and the J gene end by 3 bases; junction bases not matched to a gene: 5. The germline V gene has CDR1 MNHEY and CDR2 SMNVEV (reference sequence). This CDR3 has 15 amino acids. In DNA, the CDR3 is TGTGCCAGCAGTTTGACAGGGACAGGGTACACTGAAGCTTTCTTT. This gives the protein CASSLTGTGYTEAFF.

This clonotype was seen repeatedly, ten times or more. The V gene is TRBV12-3 or TRBV12-4, the J gene TRBJ1-1, with D unclear. Trimming stripped 6 bases from V and 8 bases from J, with 19 bases between. The CDR3 spans 14 residues. The CDR3 bases are TGTGCCAGCAGCCCCCTGGTAAGCAGACCCGAAGCTTTCTTT. Translating it yields CASSPLVSRPEAFF.

This clonotype was recorded many times. The chain links TRBV7-6 to TRBJ2-5, with D hard to call. This CDR3 comprises 15 residues. Trimming cost V 2 bases and J 3 bases, with 13 bases left between them. The germline gives CDR1 SGHVS, CDR2 FNYEAQ. In DNA form, the CDR3 reads TGTGCCAGCAGCTTAATATTCCAGAGAAAAGAGACCCAGTACTTC. It is translated as CASSLIFQRKETQYF. Full variable domain (missing parts from reference TRBV7-6 and TRBJ2-5): GAGVSQSPRYKVTKRGQDVALRCDPISGHVSLYWYRQALGQGPEFLTYFNYEAQQDKSGLPNDRFSAERPEGSISTLTIQRTEQRDSAMYRCASSLIFQRKETQYFGPGTRLLVL.

V usage is TRBV4-1 and J usage is TRBJ1-1; 7 nucleotides agree with TRBD1. Germline CDR1 MGHRA, CDR2 YSYEKL. The CDR3 consists of 15 residues. V shed 3 bases and J 7 bases; nucleotides not matched to a gene: 11. The CDR3 bases are TGCGCCAGCAGCCACAGCGATCGGGGACAGATTGAAGCTTTCTTT. This gives the protein CASSHSDRGQIEAFF.

The gene calls are TRBV7-3 and TRBJ2-7, with D hard to call. Per the germline V gene, CDR1 is SGHTA and CDR2 is FQGTGA. V was trimmed by 5 bases and J by 7 bases, leaving 15 bases between them. There are 13 residues in the CDR3. This CDR3 is CASSLQQNSEQYV. CDR3 bases: TGTGCCAGCAGCCTCCAACAGAATTCGGAGCAGTACGTC.

This clonotype showed up many times. V is TRBV7-8 and J is TRBJ2-7, with 7 bases that match TRBD2. This CDR3 region has 15 residues. Germline CDR1 is SGHVS and CDR2 is FQNEAQ. V was pared by 2 bases and J by 2 bases, with 6 bases of the junction left unmatched. CDR3 protein: CASSLREGVAYEQYF. The CDR3 region has the DNA TGTGCCAGCAGCTTAAGGGAGGGAGTCGCCTACGAGCAGTACTTC.

This clonotype came up many times. V is TRBV12-3 or TRBV12-4 and J is TRBJ2-7; perhaps D is TRBD1 or TRBD2 (6 bases each). The CDR3 has 16 amino acids. Trimming stripped 5 bases from V and 4 bases from J, with 21 bases between. CDR3 bases: TGTGCCAGCAGTCCACCTTCGGGGGCATCTGTTTACGAGCAGTACTTC. Its translation is CASSPPSGASVYEQYF.

The chain combines TRBV10-1 with TRBJ1-4; tentatively, D is TRBD1 (6 bases). The CDR3 consists of 15 residues. Trimming removed 2 bases from V and 8 bases from J, with 15 bases in between. Germline values: CDR1 WNHNN, CDR2 SYGVQD (reference sequence). The CDR3 sequence: CASSEDDRIGEKLFF. The CDR3 DNA reads TGCGCCAGCAGTGAGGACGACAGGATAGGGGAAAAACTGTTTTTT.

This clonotype has at least ten counts. V usage is TRBV7-8 and J usage is TRBJ1-2; weak D call: TRBD1 (5 bases). Germline CDR1 and CDR2: SGHVS and FQNEAQ. The CDR3 has 14 residues. The ends were cut back, 4 bases at V and 8 bases at J, with 17 bases in the middle. This CDR3 is CASSSKAGGDGYTF. The DNA for the CDR3 is TGTGCCAGCAGCTCTAAAGCGGGCGGGGACGGCTACACCTTC.

This clonotype was seen more than once but under ten times. The chain joins TRBV6-6 to TRBJ1-3; the D is unclear. Germline V gene lookup returns CDR1 MNHNY and CDR2 SVGAGI (reference sequence). Trimming took 8 bases from V and 4 from J, leaving 12 bases between them. This CDR3 has 13 amino acids. The chain's CDR3 is CASASWAGNTIYF. CDR3 sequence (DNA): TGTGCCAGCGCCTCTTGGGCCGGAAACACCATATATTTT.

This clonotype was counted many times. This chain connects TRBV12-3 or TRBV12-4 to TRBJ1-5; possibly TRBD1 for D (6 bases). This CDR3 has 13 amino acids. V was shortened by 7 bases and J by 7 bases, with 14 bases between the two germline ends. For the CDR3, the DNA is TGTGCCAGCAATCAGGGGAGGGCCCAGCCCCAGCATTTT. Translating it yields CASNQGRAQPQHF.